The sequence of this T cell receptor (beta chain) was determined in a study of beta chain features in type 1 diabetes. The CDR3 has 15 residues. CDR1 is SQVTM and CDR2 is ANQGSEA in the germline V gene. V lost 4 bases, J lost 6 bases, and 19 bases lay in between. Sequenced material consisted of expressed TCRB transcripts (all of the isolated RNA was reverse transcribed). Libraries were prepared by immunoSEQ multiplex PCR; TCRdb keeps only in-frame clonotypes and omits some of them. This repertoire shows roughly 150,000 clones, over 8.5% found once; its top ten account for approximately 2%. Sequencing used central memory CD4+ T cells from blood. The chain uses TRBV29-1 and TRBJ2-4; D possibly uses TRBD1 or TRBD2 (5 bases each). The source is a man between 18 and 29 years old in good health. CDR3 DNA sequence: TGCAGCGTTGCGTCGGGGCAAAAAGGCTCAAACATTCAGTACTTC. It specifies CSVASGQKGSNIQYF.